These 8 T cell receptor beta chains were sequenced from one sample in a study of blood T cell repertoires in COVID-19. Assay used: immunoSEQ multiplex PCR; TCRdb lists only in-frame clones, some missing. The top ten hold more than 1.5% of the sample, which has some 38,000 clones, 80% to 90% seen once. The sample consisted of peripheral blood. Receptor source: a man between 60 and 75 years old with COVID-19, enrolled during active disease.

The rearrangement joins TRBV6-5 to TRBJ1-5, with no clear D. V lost 0 bases and J lost 8, with 11 bases in between. Germline-derived CDR1 and CDR2 are MNHEY and SVGAGI. This CDR3 is 14 amino acids long. Here the CDR3 reads CASSYSPGGEPQHF. The CDR3, as DNA: TGTGCCAGCAGTTACTCCCCAGGAGGAGAGCCCCAGCATTTT.

The chain couples TRBV6-6 to TRBJ2-2; no firm D call. Germline V CDR1 and CDR2: MNHNY, SVGAGI (reference sequence). Trimming pared 2 bases from V and 5 bases from J, leaving 12 bases between. This CDR3 region has 15 residues. CDR3 in amino acids: CASSYPQTVTGELFF. For the CDR3, the DNA is TGTGCCAGCAGTTACCCCCAGACTGTAACCGGGGAGCTGTTTTTT.

The chain recombines TRBV10-3 with TRBJ2-5; 10 nucleotides align to TRBD2. CDR3 size: 15 residues. The junction had 3 bases not matched to a gene; V was cut back by 2 bases and J by 3 bases. Per the germline V gene, CDR1 is ENHRY and CDR2 is SYGVKD. Here the CDR3 DNA reads TGTGCCATCAGTGAGCCCGGACTAGCGGAAGAGACCCAGTACTTC. As protein: CAISEPGLAEETQYF.

The chain employs TRBV9 and TRBJ1-1; no firm D call. The germline gives CDR1 SGDLS, CDR2 YYNGEE. The CDR3 has 13 residues. V shed 4 bases and J shed 6 bases, with 13 bases lying between them. The CDR3 loop is CASSLSGESEAFF. The CDR3 DNA follows: TGTGCCAGCAGCCTAAGTGGGGAGTCTGAAGCTTTCTTT.

The rearrangement links TRBV7-2 to TRBJ1-1; D call uncertain. CDR1 and CDR2 from the germline V gene are SGHTA and FQGNSA. The CDR3 contains 13 residues. Trimming cost V 5 bases and J 5 bases, with 12 bases left between them. The CDR3: CASSRLRGTEAFF. DNA for the CDR3: TGTGCCAGCAGCCGACTTAGAGGGACTGAAGCTTTCTTT.

J is TRBJ1-1 and V is TRBV5-1, with D uncertain. The CDR3 covers 13 residues. Trimming removed 3 bases at V and 0 bases at J, with 6 bases between. Germline assignment: CDR1 SGHRS and CDR2 YFSETQ. The chain's CDR3 is CASSSNLNTEAFF. CDR3 in DNA: TGCGCCAGCAGCTCTAATTTGAACACTGAAGCTTTCTTT.

The gene calls are TRBV19 and TRBJ1-1, with D uncertain. CDR3 size: 13 residues. CDR1 LNHDA and CDR2 SQIVND come from the germline V gene (reference sequence). V lost 5 bases to trimming and J lost 5 bases, with 12 bases between them. The CDR3 sequence is CASSPAVSTEAFF. The CDR3 nucleotides are TGTGCCAGTAGTCCAGCGGTTTCAACTGAAGCTTTCTTT.

V gene TRBV27 combines with J gene TRBJ2-1; 16 bases line up with TRBD2. This CDR3 contains 16 residues. The V and J ends lost 5 bases and 9 bases, in that order; junction bases with no gene match: 7. CDR1 is MNHEY and CDR2 is SMNVEV in the germline V gene (reference sequence). The CDR3 protein is CASSKGLAGGPGEQFF. Here the CDR3 DNA reads TGTGCCAGCAGTAAGGGACTAGCGGGAGGGCCCGGTGAGCAGTTCTTC.